These T cell receptor beta chains were read from a single sample in a study of tumor and adjacent non-tumor tissue in lung cancer. TCRdb reprocessed the multiplex PCR reads with MiXCR, giving one entry per CDR3 protein. The data show roughly 67,000 distinct CDR3 sequences, with 65% to 80% seen just once and 45% held by the top ten. Sequencing was carried out using distant non-tumor lung tissue. The receptor set was obtained from a man aged 55-75 years with non-small cell lung cancer. CDR3s leave out the opening cysteine and the closing phenylalanine or tryptophan. The order of the fields is J gene, V gene, CDR3 protein.

j_call: TRBJ2-1; v_call: TRBV11-1; cdr3_aa: VRSLAHGIGMNEQF
j_call: TRBJ2-3; v_call: TRBV6-2/TRBV6-3; cdr3_aa: GSSYQPGLAGGYTDTQY
j_call: TRBJ2-5; v_call: TRBV14; cdr3_aa: VCSPWTSGRQETQY
j_call: TRBJ1-1; v_call: TRBV30; cdr3_aa: AWAMQGSKNTEAF
j_call: TRBJ1-5; v_call: TRBV5-5; cdr3_aa: ASSQVGQGDSQPQH
j_call: TRBJ2-7; v_call: TRBV10-3; cdr3_aa: VSEGWVGRWVREQY
j_call: TRBJ2-1; v_call: TRBV18; cdr3_aa: ACSPPTHNNEQF
j_call: TRBJ2-3; v_call: TRBV19; cdr3_aa: ASSTIAGLVDTHY
j_call: TRBJ2-1; v_call: TRBV10-3; cdr3_aa: AMEGDRNEQF
j_call: TRBJ1-4; v_call: TRBV15; cdr3_aa: ATSEEGQNNENLF
j_call: TRBJ2-5; v_call: TRBV4-1; cdr3_aa: ASSQERGAFGGETQY
j_call: TRBJ1-5; v_call: TRBV7-8; cdr3_aa: ASSLEGGSHRPQH
j_call: TRBJ2-7; v_call: TRBV2; cdr3_aa: ASSEVGDGYEHY
j_call: TRBJ1-2; v_call: TRBV29-1; cdr3_aa: SVEPPAGKGEKGWDYT
j_call: TRBJ2-1; v_call: TRBV10-1; cdr3_aa: ASCVDYSSHNEQF
j_call: TRBJ2-1; v_call: TRBV4-1; cdr3_aa: ASSRTPRGERF
j_call: TRBJ2-3; v_call: TRBV6-1; cdr3_aa: ASSEIQGNTDTQN
j_call: TRBJ2-5; v_call: TRBV20-1; cdr3_aa: SVREREWVQETQY
j_call: TRBJ2-7; v_call: TRBV11-3; cdr3_aa: ASSLNAELY
j_call: TRBJ2-7; v_call: TRBV6-1; cdr3_aa: ASSDAGCSYEQY
j_call: TRBJ2-7; v_call: TRBV6-1; cdr3_aa: ASSGDSIVNEQY
j_call: TRBJ2-4; v_call: TRBV11-1; cdr3_aa: ASSLDTGDIQY
j_call: TRBJ2-7; v_call: TRBV29-1; cdr3_aa: SVEVSYEQY
j_call: TRBJ1-2; v_call: TRBV25-1; cdr3_aa: ASSGGNYGYT
j_call: TRBJ2-1; v_call: TRBV6-5; cdr3_aa: DSSTKRGEHYNEQF
j_call: TRBJ2-7; v_call: TRBV12-3/TRBV12-4; cdr3_aa: ARCPGTGGLEQY
j_call: TRBJ1-2; v_call: TRBV5-1; cdr3_aa: ASCRKEGYT
j_call: TRBJ2-7; v_call: TRBV7-3; cdr3_aa: ASSLAPSGEQY
j_call: TRBJ1-1; v_call: TRBV24-1; cdr3_aa: ATSETRTPLNTEAF
j_call: TRBJ1-2; v_call: TRBV28; cdr3_aa: ASGPLGTKHGYT
j_call: TRBJ2-1; v_call: TRBV4-1; cdr3_aa: ASSQDQISFNEQF
j_call: TRBJ2-1; v_call: TRBV6-5; cdr3_aa: ASSSISGHSYNEQF
j_call: TRBJ1-1; v_call: TRBV29-1; cdr3_aa: RGGQGLNTEAF
j_call: TRBJ1-2; v_call: TRBV4-1; cdr3_aa: DSSQDIDRRDYGYT
j_call: TRBJ2-7; v_call: TRBV29-1; cdr3_aa: SVVESGDEQY
j_call: TRBJ2-1; v_call: TRBV11-2; cdr3_aa: ASSLETSGIDEQF
j_call: TRBJ2-5; v_call: TRBV11-1; cdr3_aa: ASSKDTYQVVQY
j_call: TRBJ2-1; v_call: TRBV29-1; cdr3_aa: SGAGLSYNEQF
j_call: TRBJ2-1; v_call: TRBV12-3/TRBV12-4; cdr3_aa: ASSSPERDPGNEQF
j_call: TRBJ2-5; v_call: TRBV14; cdr3_aa: ASSRWISGRQETQY
j_call: TRBJ2-5; v_call: TRBV7-9; cdr3_aa: ASSLSLGLTETQY
j_call: TRBJ1-5; v_call: TRBV29-1; cdr3_aa: SVVQGRDQPQH
j_call: TRBJ1-2; v_call: TRBV5-1; cdr3_aa: ASILEGSRGNYGYS
j_call: TRBJ2-1; v_call: TRBV5-4; cdr3_aa: VSTLEVGRDYQTNEQF
j_call: TRBJ2-7; v_call: TRBV12-5; cdr3_aa: ASGLVRDICEQY
j_call: TRBJ2-5; v_call: TRBV11-1; cdr3_aa: AGSQGQGDQETQY
j_call: TRBJ2-7; v_call: TRBV6-5; cdr3_aa: ASSCSRQETAEQY
j_call: TRBJ2-1; v_call: TRBV6-2/TRBV6-3; cdr3_aa: ASSRQGSYNGHF
j_call: TRBJ2-1; v_call: TRBV28; cdr3_aa: ASSFTSGSSYNEQF
j_call: TRBJ2-4; v_call: TRBV6-1; cdr3_aa: ASSEEGANRKNIQY
j_call: TRBJ2-3; v_call: TRBV5-4; cdr3_aa: VSSPIGREPGDTQY
j_call: TRBJ2-7; v_call: TRBV6-2/TRBV6-3; cdr3_aa: VSRGWWPTYEQY
j_call: TRBJ1-1; v_call: TRBV2; cdr3_aa: ASSDWGGIEAF
j_call: TRBJ2-7; v_call: TRBV11-1; cdr3_aa: DSGDRVGKQY
j_call: TRBJ1-5; v_call: TRBV28; cdr3_aa: ASSRYGSNQPQH
j_call: TRBJ1-2; v_call: TRBV10-3; cdr3_aa: ATSEPEANYGYT
j_call: TRBJ2-3; v_call: TRBV11-3; cdr3_aa: ASSSGQPDSTGTQY